These T cell receptor beta chains were read from a single sample in a study of T cell responses to AZD1222 COVID-19 vaccine. The method was immunoSEQ multiplex PCR; TCRdb's version includes in-frame clones alone and lacks a portion of them. The table lists approximately 90,000 clones, around nine tenths of them singletons, with 9.5% to 15% in the top ten. This specimen consisted of peripheral blood, obtained on day 0 of AZD1222 vaccination. Receptors were obtained from an adult in good health. CDR3s include the opening cysteine and the closing phenylalanine or tryptophan. The D gene is left open where the match is weak. Some rows mark clone size as missing; the rest say once, few, many or name a class of expanded clone.

TRBV5-1	-	TRBJ2-5	-	TGCGCCAGCAGATTCACACCGGGACGGCAAGAGACCCAGTACTTC	CASRFTPGRQETQYF
TRBV3-1/TRBV3-2	TRBD2	TRBJ2-1	-	TGTGCCAGCAGCCCCCCTTTCGGGGGGGCATTCTACAATGAGCAGTTCTTC	CASSPPFGGAFYNEQFF
TRBV30	TRBD1	TRBJ1-2	few	TGTGCCCTCGACCCGGGACAGGGTGAGAGCTATGGCTACACCTTC	CALDPGQGESYGYTF
TRBV6-5	TRBD1	TRBJ2-7	-	TGTGCCAGCAGTTTGGACAGGGGGCTGTACGAGCAGTACTTC	CASSLDRGLYEQYF
TRBV4-1	-	TRBJ2-2	-	TGCGCCAGCAGCCTAACACAGGAGAACACCGGGGAGCTGTTTTTT	CASSLTQENTGELFF
TRBV7-9	-	TRBJ2-1	-	TGTGCCAGCAGCTTTTACATTAACAATGAGCAGTTCTTC	CASSFYINNEQFF
TRBV2	TRBD1	TRBJ1-2	-	TGTGCCAGTAGACCAGGGACAGGTTATGGCTACACCTTC	CASRPGTGYGYTF
TRBV10-3	-	TRBJ2-3	-	TGTGCCATCAGTGAGGTTTTGGGAACAGATACGCAGTATTTT	CAISEVLGTDTQYF
TRBV6-5	-	TRBJ1-3	-	TGTGCCAGCAGGGCCCGACCCGAAGGAAACACCATATATTTT	CASRARPEGNTIYF
TRBV7-3	-	TRBJ2-1	once	TGTGCCAGCAGCGCGCAAGGCCACGTTAACAATGAGCAGTTCTTC	CASSAQGHVNNEQFF
TRBV7-8	TRBD1	TRBJ1-6	-	TGTGCCAGCAGCTCCGGACAGGGGCATAATTCACCCCTCCACTTT	CASSSGQGHNSPLHF
TRBV7-8	-	TRBJ1-5	once	TGTGCCAGCAGCACCATTCTCGGAGGTCAGCCCCAGCATTTT	CASSTILGGQPQHF
TRBV5-1	TRBD1	TRBJ1-3	-	TGCGCCAGCACCGAATTACAGGGGACTGGAAACACCATATATTTT	CASTELQGTGNTIYF
TRBV28	-	TRBJ2-1	-	TGTGCCAGCAGTTTACCGGAGGATGTTGAGCAGTTCTTC	CASSLPEDVEQFF
TRBV28	-	TRBJ1-3	-	TGTGCCAGCAGTCCCCCAGGGAGCGGAAACACCATATATTTT	CASSPPGSGNTIYF
TRBV12-3/TRBV12-4	-	TRBJ1-1	-	TGTGCCAGCAGTCTAACGAGGGTGGCGGCTTTCTTT	CASSLTRVAAFF
TRBV14	-	TRBJ2-7	-	TGTGCCAGCAGCCACCAGGGGCTAAACGAGCAGTACTTC	CASSHQGLNEQYF
TRBV3-1/TRBV3-2	TRBD2	TRBJ2-2	-	TGTGCCAGCCGCCCGGGACTAGCTTATATCGGGGAGCTGTTTTTT	CASRPGLAYIGELFF
TRBV5-1	-	TRBJ1-1	-	TGCGCCAGCAGATACGCTACGAACACTGAAGCTTTCTTT	CASRYATNTEAFF
TRBV6-2/TRBV6-3	-	TRBJ1-2	-	TGTGCCAGCAGTTACACAGACCTCAGGGCTGGCTATGGCTACACCTTC	CASSYTDLRAGYGYTF
TRBV18	-	TRBJ1-3	-	TGTGCCAGCTCACCCACACGAGGGGACTCTGGAAACACCATATATTTT	CASSPTRGDSGNTIYF
TRBV6-5	-	TRBJ2-2	-	TGTGCCAGCAAGGAAGGGGCCATTCACAGGGGGGAGCTGTTTTTT	CASKEGAIHRGELFF
TRBV21-1	-	TRBJ2-6	-	TGTGCCAGCAGCACTCCCGGGACTGCATCTGGGGCCAACGTCCTGACTTTC	CASSTPGTASGANVLTF
TRBV25-1	TRBD1	TRBJ2-2	-	TGTGCCAGCAGTACCCCAGGGACAGCCCGCACCGGGGAGCTGTTTTTT	CASSTPGTARTGELFF
TRBV3-1/TRBV3-2	-	TRBJ1-5	-	TGTGCCAGCAGCCAAGACGCGGGTGGGCGCAATCAGCCCCAGCATTTT	CASSQDAGGRNQPQHF
TRBV4-1	-	TRBJ2-3	-	TGCGCCAGCAGCCAAGATATGGGGAGCACAGATACGCAGTATTTT	CASSQDMGSTDTQYF
TRBV12-3/TRBV12-4	-	TRBJ2-1	-	TGTGCCAGCACTAGCTACAATGAGCAGTTCTTC	CASTSYNEQFF
TRBV4-3	-	TRBJ1-6	-	TGCGCCAGCAGCCAAGAGGCCAGGACCACCTATAATTCACCCCTCCACTTT	CASSQEARTTYNSPLHF
TRBV6-5	-	TRBJ1-5	-	TGTGCCAGCTCTGTCGGGTTTAGCAATCAGCCCCAGCATTTT	CASSVGFSNQPQHF
TRBV4-1	TRBD1	TRBJ1-6	-	TGCGCCAGCAGCCTCTACCCCGATCGGGACAGGGCTAATTCACCCCTCCACTTT	CASSLYPDRDRANSPLHF
TRBV11-2	TRBD1	TRBJ2-7	medium-sized	TGTGCCAGCAGCACCCTACAGGGGTCCTCCTACGAGCAGTACTTC	CASSTLQGSSYEQYF
TRBV5-4	-	TRBJ1-1	-	TGTGCCAGCAGCTTGGACAACACTGAAGCTTTCTTT	CASSLDNTEAFF
TRBV18	-	TRBJ1-4	-	TGTGCCAGCCAACAAAGGAGGGTAGAGGAGAATGAAAAACTGTTTTTT	CASQQRRVEENEKLFF